Listed below are T cell receptor beta chains from one sample, sequenced in a study of read filtering for tumor transcriptome and immune sequencing. TCRdb ran MiXCR on the reads and lists one entry per CDR3 protein. Seen here are about 62,000 distinct CDR3 sequences, about 19% observed once, and the top ten hold about 11%. The sequenced material came from a population of CD138-negative cells sorted from bone marrow. The source of these receptors is a donor at least 40 years old with multiple myeloma. The CDR3 runs from the conserved cysteine through the conserved F or W. A D gene is named only where the DNA matches it firmly. A clone size is listed for some rows: how often the clone was seen (once, few, many), or a class if it is expanded.

abundance: many; j_gene: TRBJ1-6; v_gene: TRBV28; d_gene: .; CDR3aa: CASSFILSVGSYNSPLHF; CDR3nt: TGTGCCAGCAGTTTCATCCTCTCGGTGGGTTCCTATAATTCACCCCTCCACTTT
abundance: .; j_gene: TRBJ2-5; v_gene: TRBV2; d_gene: TRBD2; CDR3aa: CASNALAGPGSGETQYF; CDR3nt: TGTGCCAGCAACGCCCTAGCGGGACCGGGAAGTGGGGAGACCCAGTACTTC
abundance: many; j_gene: TRBJ1-5; v_gene: TRBV12-3/TRBV12-4; d_gene: TRBD1; CDR3aa: CASSFTGGGQPQHF; CDR3nt: TGTGCCAGCAGCTTTACAGGGGGCGGTCAGCCCCAGCATTTT
abundance: many; j_gene: TRBJ1-2; v_gene: TRBV29-1; d_gene: .; CDR3aa: CSVHPVGGRSSPKKDGYTF; CDR3nt: TGCAGCGTTCACCCGGTAGGGGGAAGATCGAGCCCCAAAAAGGATGGCTACACCTTC
abundance: few; j_gene: TRBJ2-5; v_gene: TRBV19; d_gene: .; CDR3aa: CASSMVSIETQYF; CDR3nt: TGTGCCAGTAGTATGGTGAGCATAGAGACCCAGTACTTC
abundance: .; j_gene: TRBJ2-5; v_gene: TRBV18; d_gene: .; CDR3aa: CASSPGTVGQETQYF; CDR3nt: TGTGCCAGCTCACCCGGGACGGTAGGACAAGAGACCCAGTACTTC
abundance: many; j_gene: TRBJ2-1; v_gene: TRBV20-1; d_gene: TRBD2; CDR3aa: CSASLPTSGYNEQFF; CDR3nt: TGCAGTGCTAGTCTCCCGACTAGCGGGTACAATGAGCAGTTCTTC
abundance: many; j_gene: TRBJ2-1; v_gene: TRBV5-1; d_gene: TRBD2; CDR3aa: CASSLAGGPNDEQFF; CDR3nt: TGCGCCAGCAGCTTAGCGGGAGGGCCAAACGATGAGCAGTTCTTC
abundance: many; j_gene: TRBJ2-5; v_gene: TRBV11-3; d_gene: .; CDR3aa: CASSRGIGGQETQYF; CDR3nt: TGTGCCAGCAGCCGGGGCATCGGGGGACAAGAGACCCAGTACTTC
abundance: many; j_gene: TRBJ1-4; v_gene: TRBV28; d_gene: .; CDR3aa: CASMRKPREKLFF; CDR3nt: TGTGCCAGCATGCGAAAACCCAGAGAAAAACTGTTTTTT
abundance: many; j_gene: TRBJ2-1; v_gene: TRBV15; d_gene: .; CDR3aa: CATSRVDRGNEQFF; CDR3nt: TGTGCCACCAGCAGAGTGGACAGAGGCAATGAGCAGTTCTTC
abundance: many; j_gene: TRBJ2-1; v_gene: TRBV6-1; d_gene: .; CDR3aa: CAIHPGGRTDSSYNEQFF; CDR3nt: TGTGCCATCCATCCGGGGGGCCGGACGGATAGCTCCTACAATGAGCAGTTCTTC
abundance: many; j_gene: TRBJ2-1; v_gene: TRBV29-1; d_gene: TRBD2; CDR3aa: CSVSPPTSGGPSSYNEQFF; CDR3nt: TGCAGCGTTTCCCCACCGACTAGCGGGGGGCCTAGCTCCTACAATGAGCAGTTCTTC
abundance: many; j_gene: TRBJ1-1; v_gene: TRBV14; d_gene: .; CDR3aa: CASSQVLGGEAFF; CDR3nt: TGTGCCAGCAGCCAAGTATTGGGGGGTGAAGCTTTCTTT
abundance: many; j_gene: TRBJ2-7; v_gene: TRBV5-1; d_gene: TRBD1; CDR3aa: CASSLLGQGVIGTTYEQYF; CDR3nt: TGCGCCAGCAGCTTGTTAGGTCAGGGGGTGATTGGGACCACCTACGAGCAGTACTTC
abundance: .; j_gene: TRBJ2-3; v_gene: TRBV6-1; d_gene: TRBD2; CDR3aa: CASSHPSTSAHHVRTDTQYF; CDR3nt: TGTGCCAGCAGCCACCCGTCGACTAGCGCACACCATGTCAGGACAGATACGCAGTATTTT
abundance: .; j_gene: TRBJ2-1; v_gene: TRBV20-1; d_gene: .; CDR3aa: CSARVAGSLEFF; CDR3nt: TGCAGTGCTAGAGTTGCGGGTAGCTTGGAGTTCTTC
abundance: many; j_gene: TRBJ2-4; v_gene: TRBV20-1; d_gene: .; CDR3aa: CSARLQGFKNIQYF; CDR3nt: TGCAGTGCTAGACTACAGGGCTTTAAAAACATTCAGTACTTC
abundance: many; j_gene: TRBJ2-5; v_gene: TRBV2; d_gene: .; CDR3aa: CASSVRETQYF; CDR3nt: TGTGCCAGCAGTGTTCGGGAGACCCAGTACTTC
abundance: many; j_gene: TRBJ2-7; v_gene: TRBV4-1; d_gene: .; CDR3aa: CASSQAGMPYEQYF; CDR3nt: TGCGCCAGCAGCCAAGCAGGGATGCCCTACGAGCAGTACTTC
abundance: many; j_gene: TRBJ1-5; v_gene: TRBV7-2; d_gene: .; CDR3aa: CASSLWERDQPQHF; CDR3nt: TGTGCCAGCAGCTTATGGGAAAGGGATCAGCCCCAGCATTTT
abundance: many; j_gene: TRBJ1-1; v_gene: TRBV5-6; d_gene: TRBD1; CDR3aa: CASSFQGGTEAFF; CDR3nt: TGTGCCAGCAGCTTCCAGGGGGGCACTGAAGCTTTCTTT
abundance: many; j_gene: TRBJ2-3; v_gene: TRBV5-1; d_gene: TRBD2; CDR3aa: CASSWSGGALDTQYF; CDR3nt: TGCGCCAGCAGCTGGAGCGGGGGGGCCTTAGATACGCAGTATTTT
abundance: many; j_gene: TRBJ2-1; v_gene: TRBV20-1; d_gene: .; CDR3aa: CSAREDYYNEQFF; CDR3nt: TGCAGTGCTAGAGAGGACTACTACAATGAGCAGTTCTTC
abundance: many; j_gene: TRBJ2-2; v_gene: TRBV5-1; d_gene: .; CDR3aa: CASSLGPRGRGTGELFF; CDR3nt: TGCGCCAGCAGCTTGGGCCCCCGGGGTCGCGGCACCGGGGAGCTGTTTTTT
abundance: many; j_gene: TRBJ2-1; v_gene: TRBV4-1; d_gene: .; CDR3aa: CASSYNEQFF; CDR3nt: TGCGCCAGCAGTTACAATGAGCAGTTCTTC
abundance: medium-sized; j_gene: TRBJ2-1; v_gene: TRBV20-1; d_gene: .; CDR3aa: CSARTTGYEQFF; CDR3nt: TGCAGTGCTAGAACGACTGGGTACGAGCAGTTCTTC
abundance: .; j_gene: TRBJ1-2; v_gene: TRBV29-1; d_gene: .; CDR3aa: CSVVTDRTYGYTF; CDR3nt: TGCAGCGTTGTTACCGACAGGACCTATGGCTACACCTTC
abundance: many; j_gene: TRBJ2-5; v_gene: TRBV6-2/TRBV6-3; d_gene: .; CDR3aa: CASSQGGGAFGETQYF; CDR3nt: TGTGCCAGCAGCCAGGGGGGGGGGGCCTTCGGAGAGACCCAGTACTTC
abundance: many; j_gene: TRBJ2-3; v_gene: TRBV3-1; d_gene: .; CDR3aa: CASSHQDGTSTDTQYF; CDR3nt: TGTGCCAGCAGCCACCAGGATGGGACTAGCACAGATACGCAGTATTTT
abundance: many; j_gene: TRBJ2-1; v_gene: TRBV28; d_gene: TRBD2; CDR3aa: CASSTLHLAGEKYNEQFF; CDR3nt: TGTGCCAGCAGCACGCTCCACCTAGCGGGAGAGAAGTACAATGAGCAGTTCTTC
abundance: .; j_gene: TRBJ1-1; v_gene: TRBV5-1; d_gene: TRBD1; CDR3aa: CASSLGSPGQGREAFF; CDR3nt: TGCGCCAGCAGCTTGGGGTCCCCGGGACAGGGTCGGGAAGCTTTCTTT
abundance: few; j_gene: TRBJ2-1; v_gene: TRBV5-1; d_gene: TRBD2; CDR3aa: CASSPGAGLAGGPTFYNEQFF; CDR3nt: TGCGCCAGCAGCCCTGGCGCGGGACTAGCGGGGGGGCCCACTTTTTACAATGAGCAGTTCTTC
abundance: many; j_gene: TRBJ2-1; v_gene: TRBV3-1; d_gene: TRBD1; CDR3aa: CASSLGQGAGSEQFF; CDR3nt: TGTGCCAGCAGCTTAGGACAGGGGGCAGGTAGTGAGCAGTTCTTC
abundance: many; j_gene: TRBJ1-2; v_gene: TRBV28; d_gene: .; CDR3aa: CASRNSGGYGYTF; CDR3nt: TGTGCCAGCAGGAACAGCGGGGGCTATGGCTACACCTTC
abundance: many; j_gene: TRBJ2-5; v_gene: TRBV4-1; d_gene: .; CDR3aa: CASSQDEGSETQYF; CDR3nt: TGCGCCAGCAGCCAAGACGAGGGCTCGGAGACCCAGTACTTC
abundance: medium-sized; j_gene: TRBJ2-7; v_gene: TRBV20-1; d_gene: TRBD2; CDR3aa: CSARDGTRVHEQYF; CDR3nt: TGCAGTGCTAGAGACGGGACTAGGGTCCACGAGCAGTACTTC
abundance: many; j_gene: TRBJ1-4; v_gene: TRBV20-1; d_gene: .; CDR3aa: CSARGTGAHEKLFF; CDR3nt: TGCAGTGCTAGAGGGACTGGGGCCCATGAAAAACTGTTTTTT
abundance: many; j_gene: TRBJ2-7; v_gene: TRBV6-6; d_gene: .; CDR3aa: CASSSQKGTNYEQYF; CDR3nt: TGTGCCAGCAGTTCCCAAAAAGGGACGAACTACGAGCAGTACTTC
abundance: few; j_gene: TRBJ1-5; v_gene: TRBV28; d_gene: .; CDR3aa: CASGTSINQPQHF; CDR3nt: TGTGCCAGCGGCACCTCCATCAATCAGCCCCAGCATTTT